This passage covers 17 T cell receptor beta chains from one sample sequenced in a study of beta chain features in type 1 diabetes. The investigators reverse transcribed all of the isolated RNA, so they sequenced expressed TCRB transcripts. Sequencing was performed with immunoSEQ multiplex PCR; in TCRdb, only in-frame clones are kept and a portion is missing. This sample has about 340,000 clones, with under 8.5% found just once. Sequenced sample: central memory CD4+ T cells from blood. The receptors derive from a woman between 18 and 29 years old in good health.

This clone was found a few times. The chain carries TRBV13 and TRBJ1-5; D ambiguous. The germline gives CDR1 PRHDT, CDR2 FYEKMQ (reference sequence). V lost 0 bases, J lost 6 bases, and 12 bases lay in between. The CDR3 consists of 15 residues. This chain's CDR3 is CASSLGLELTQPQHF. The CDR3 nucleotides read TGTGCCAGCAGCTTAGGCTTGGAATTGACTCAGCCCCAGCATTTT.

This clone was seen more than once but under ten times. V and J are TRBV2 and TRBJ1-1; 9 nucleotides align to TRBD1. The CDR3 consists of 16 residues. Germline V lookup: CDR1 SNHLY, CDR2 FYNNEI. V was pared by 6 bases and J by 1 base, with 9 bases of the junction left unmatched. CDR3 sequence: CASRRPQGQGNTEAFF. The CDR3 coding sequence is TGTGCCAGCAGGCGACCGCAGGGACAGGGGAACACTGAAGCTTTCTTT.

The chain employs TRBV4-2 and TRBJ2-3; 11 bases align to TRBD2. Germline loops: CDR1 LGHNA, CDR2 YNFKEQ. V trimming: 0 bases; J trimming: 9 bases; junction bases outside the gene matches: 8. The CDR3 consists of 16 residues. CDR3 in DNA: TGTGCCAGCAGCCAAGAGGCTAGCGGGAGGATCCCGACGCAGTATTTT. Amino acid sequence: CASSQEASGRIPTQYF.

The rearrangement uses TRBV7-9 and TRBJ2-5, with D perhaps assigned TRBD1 or TRBD2 (5 bases each). Trimming left V 5 bases short and J 4 bases short, with 14 bases between. This CDR3 is 14 amino acids long. CDR1 and CDR2 from the germline V gene are SEHNR and FQNEAQ (reference sequence). Here the CDR3 DNA reads TGTGCCAGCAGCCCCGGGACGGTAGGAGAGACCCAGTACTTC. Translated: CASSPGTVGETQYF.

This clone was recorded many times. This chain joins TRBV7-8 and TRBJ2-5; TRBD2 aligns across 7 bases. V dropped 4 bases and J dropped 5; count of bases not matched to a gene: 16. Germline CDR1 SGHVS, CDR2 FQNEAQ. This CDR3 is 17 amino acids long. The CDR3 DNA is TGTGCCAGCAGCTCCCGTGGGGGGGGAATACGGCACGAGACCCAGTACTTC. Protein product: CASSSRGGGIRHETQYF.

The genes are TRBV15 and TRBJ1-5; maybe TRBD1 (5 bases). CDR3 length equals 14 residues. Germline V lookup: CDR1 LNHNV, CDR2 YYDKDF (reference sequence). The V end lost 1 base, the J end lost 5 bases, and 9 bases lay between the germline ends. The CDR3 reads CATSRGTSDQPQHF. CDR3 coding DNA: TGTGCCACCAGCAGAGGGACAAGCGATCAGCCCCAGCATTTT.

This clone was detected only a few times. A read error may be the cause here, since a much bigger clone is one base away. J is TRBJ2-7 and V is TRBV10-3; 8 bases are shared with TRBD2. Germline loops: CDR1 ENHRY, CDR2 SYGVKD. This CDR3 has 15 amino acids. After removal of 4 bases from V and 4 bases from J, the junction contained 9 bases not matched to a gene. CDR3: CAISGGASGGYEQYF. CDR3 bases: TGTGCCATCAGTGGAGGGGCCAGCGGGGGATACGAGCAGTACTTC.

This chain connects TRBV9 to TRBJ2-1; D possibly corresponds to TRBD1 (5 bases). The ends were cut back, 4 bases at V and 4 bases at J, with 12 bases in the middle. The CDR3 totals 14 residues. The germline gives CDR1 SGDLS, CDR2 YYNGEE. CDR3 region: CASSSLTEYNEQFF. The CDR3 region has the DNA TGTGCCAGCAGCTCACTGACAGAGTACAATGAGCAGTTCTTC.

This clone was seen more than once but under ten times. V is TRBV29-1 and J is TRBJ2-5; D gene uncertain. V lost 4 bases, J lost 5 bases, and 8 bases lay in between. Germline V CDR1 and CDR2: SQVTM, ANQGSEA. The CDR3 is 11 residues long. The CDR3 nucleotides read TGCAGCGTTGTTGCTTTTGAGACCCAGTACTTC. Protein: CSVVAFETQYF.

V and J are TRBV15 and TRBJ2-6; D gene ambiguous. V dropped 5 bases and J dropped 4 bases, with 9 bases sitting between them. Germline assignment: CDR1 LNHNV and CDR2 YYDKDF (reference sequence). This CDR3 has 14 amino acids. CDR3 coding DNA: TGTGCCACCAGCGCGTCGGCGGGGGCCAACGTCCTGACTTTC. It specifies CATSASAGANVLTF.

The V and J genes are TRBV7-9 and TRBJ2-2; 7 bases are a match to TRBD2. CDR1 SEHNR and CDR2 FQNEAQ come from the germline V gene (reference sequence). This CDR3 is built from 17 residues. Trimming at V came to 1 base and at J to 4 bases, leaving 9 bases not matched to a gene. CDR3 loop: CASSLEMTAGPTGELFF. Here the CDR3 DNA reads TGTGCCAGCAGCTTAGAAATGACAGCGGGGCCCACCGGGGAGCTGTTTTTT.

This clone appeared many times. The CDR3 region is CASILPGPAPGGYTF. The DNA for the CDR3 is TGTGCCAGCATCCTCCCGGGGCCAGCACCCGGTGGCTACACCTTC. The chain joins TRBV6-6 to TRBJ1-2; the D gene is possibly TRBD1 (5 bases). V was cut by 7 bases and J by 7 bases, with 22 bases left in between. CDR1 MNHNY and CDR2 SVGAGI come from the germline V gene (reference sequence). This CDR3 region has 15 residues.

This clone was counted between two and nine times. The chain links TRBV11-2 to TRBJ1-5, with 8 bases aligning to TRBD1. The V gene's germline CDR1 is SGHAT and CDR2 FQNNGV. With V trimmed by 4 bases and J by 5 bases, 4 bases remained unmatched. The CDR3 has 14 amino acids. The CDR3 DNA sequence: TGTGCCAGCAGCTATGACAGGGGAGATCAGCCCCAGCATTTT. This translates into CASSYDRGDQPQHF.

This clone was detected a few times. CDR3 DNA: TGTGCCAGCAGTGGAGGGGGACAGAACACAGATACGCAGTATTTT. Translating gives CASSGGGQNTDTQYF. The rearrangement joins TRBV28 to TRBJ2-3, with D perhaps TRBD1 (7 bases). CDR3 length equals 15 residues. Germline V gene sequence: CDR1 MDHEN, CDR2 SYDVKM. V was clipped by 5 bases and J by 2 bases, with 14 bases between them.

The sample holds many counts of this clone. This chain uses TRBV25-1 with TRBJ2-7; D gene unclear. CDR1 MGHDK and CDR2 SYGVNS come from the germline V gene. V was pared by 3 bases and J by 3 bases, with 6 bases between. This CDR3 is built from 12 residues. CDR3 coding DNA: TGTGCCAGCAGTGAGGATTTCTACGAGCAGTACTTC. Protein: CASSEDFYEQYF.

This chain uses TRBV4-1 with TRBJ2-2, with 8 positions matching TRBD2. Per germline, CDR1 MGHRA and CDR2 YSYEKL. This CDR3 comprises 17 residues. Trimming cost V 1 base and J 6 bases; bases outside gene matches: 10. The CDR3 sequence is CASSQVLAEEASGELFF. The CDR3 DNA reads as TGCGCCAGCAGCCAAGTACTAGCGGAGGAGGCGTCCGGGGAGCTGTTTTTT.

J is TRBJ2-7 and V is TRBV6-6; tentative D call: TRBD2 (5 bases). CDR1 and CDR2 from the germline V gene are MNHNY and SVGAGI (reference sequence). There are 13 residues in the CDR3. The V and J ends lost 5 bases and 3 bases respectively, with 11 bases between them. The CDR3 region has the DNA TGTGCCAGCAGTGACTATTGGGGCTACGAGCAGTACTTC. This encodes CASSDYWGYEQYF.